This T cell receptor (beta chain) was obtained from a study of identifying expanded T cells in peripheral blood. Whole-study findings and limits: Across healthy donors, higher total template counts meant significantly greater roughly 2-week count variance. Over about two and four weeks, about 16 and 20 clones changed, versus approximately 1.2 between replicates.

Collection occurred without any documented infections or immune events in donors. To note about this clone: Its specificity is not known.

V was trimmed by 7 bases and J by 2 bases, leaving 16 bases between them. This CDR3 region has 14 residues. The germline V gene encodes CDR1 SGHNT and CDR2 YYREEE (reference sequence). Data came from immunoSEQ multiplex PCR; TCRdb stores just in-frame clones and leaves some out. There are more than 70,000 clones in the sample; approximately 86% occur only once, and roughly 5.5% lies in the top ten. J is TRBJ2-7 and V is TRBV5-4, with D tentatively TRBD1 (5 bases). This receptor was obtained from a person aged 18 to 75 in good health. The sample was blood. This CDR3 reads CASSLKGDPYEQYF. DNA of the CDR3: TGTGCCAGCTCATTAAAAGGGGATCCCTACGAGCAGTACTTC.